Included here is one T cell receptor (beta chain) sequence, with context. This clonotype was counted a few times. Its antigen remains undetermined. Base qualities are missing; no much larger clone stands one base away. These data come from a study of identical twins listed by TCRdb under 2016. Background for the entire study: TCR alpha and beta repertoires from monozygotic twins, unrelated adults of various ages and cord blood were deep-sequenced to test whether fetal clonotypes persist. To rule out contamination, replicate twin experiments were performed at different times with different library preparation protocols.

Every donor in the study was a healthy Caucasian. The twin cohort comprised three pairs of female monozygotic twins, all aged roughly 18 to 30 years. Peripheral blood mononuclear cells were the source from which RNA for the TCR libraries was isolated. Trimming removed 0 bases from V and 5 bases from J; the gene matches leave 6 bases unexplained. The CDR3 contains 15 residues, cysteine and phenylalanine counted. CDR3 DNA only is kept here, 45 bases in frame from base 1. The CDR1 and CDR2 encoded by the germline V gene (reference sequence) are LGHDT and YNNKEL. The library came from 5' RACE. The run used an Illumina HiSeq 2000. A universal primer binding site was introduced by template switching, and a unique molecular identifier was present in the final cDNA, enabling accurate counting of TCR cDNA molecules. Specific primers in the conserved constant-segment region were used to synthesize first-strand cDNA for TCR alpha and beta chains. Each cDNA library was double barcoded, with a SMART-Mk sample barcode plus Illumina barcodes, to control for contamination. TruSeq adapter sequences, together with Illumina sample barcodes, were added in two successive PCR steps. TCR alpha and beta cDNA libraries were sequenced on the Illumina HiSeq platform with custom primers. As for how the authors treated the data: MiGEC was used to process raw reads and extract unique molecular identifiers, and MiXCR was used to find CDR3 positions. For each individual, recombination models were inferred using an EM algorithm with the repgenHMM and IGoR tools. The analysis of shared clonotypes was done with the tcR package in R, with sharing normalized by the product of cloneset sizes. Out-of-frame nonproductive sequences were analyzed to study raw recombination free of thymic and clonal selection effects. The public reads were reanalyzed by TCRdb: fastp trimming at Q25, MiXCR alignment, in-frame beta chains only. Under each unique CDR3 protein, matching rows form one entry showing the most common genes and DNA. These V and J calls originate from TCRdb's pipeline instead of the authors' own analysis. The sample includes about 790,000 distinct CDR3 sequences, with about 20% observed a single time. Of the sample, about an eighth falls within the top ten clones.

The paper as a whole reports these results and caveats: Because the same donors could not be followed over many years, the conclusions depended on cross-sectional statistical analysis. Recombination models systematically underestimated out-of-frame TCR alpha sharing in monozygotic twins but agreed with sharing between unrelated individuals. Zero-insertion analyses could be partly confounded by invariant T cells such as MAIT and iNKT, though diverse VJ usage argued against such confounding for most clonotypes. A weaker excess of twin sharing was found in beta out-of-frame sequences because the signal-to-noise ratio was lowered by fewer shared sequences. Abundant cord blood beta clonotypes carried fewer insertions; young adult naive repertoires showed a weaker similar trend, while memory repertoires showed none. Compared with coincidental sharing between unrelated individuals, an excess of low generation-probability sequences was observed among out-of-frame TCR alpha sequences shared between twins.

These records were also assigned to another study, of T cells expressing NK-cell markers. Per that second paper: Three sorted T-cell subsets (CD3+CD56+NKG2C+, CD3+CD56+NKG2C- and CD3+CD56-NKG2C+) from fewer than 10 donors had their TCR beta-chain repertoires profiled. Seven of the eight sequenced donors were HCMV-seropositive and one was HCMV-seronegative. To restrict sorting to alphabetaTCR-expressing T cells, an anti-gammadeltaTCR antibody was added in several experiments. In more than five donors, the dominant CD3+CD56+NKG2C+ clonotypes were found to rank among the top 10 CD8+ clonotypes and to make up 1.0-7.0% of CD8+ T cells. Those dominant clonotypes were again the most abundant among CD3+CD56-NKG2C+ cells in four donors, at roughly 28.3-65%. Whether the expanded NKG2C-expressing T cell clones were specific for HCMV antigens remained unclear. All eight donors whose samples were sequenced were randomly selected healthy volunteers, three of them men and five women. HCMV-specific IgG was detected in serum with a commercial ELISA kit to determine HCMV serostatus. For 5 or 6 donors, unsorted PBMC were also used to sequence bulk peripheral blood T-cell repertoires. MIGEC was used to demultiplex reads and group reads by UMI, and MiTCR was used to assemble and quantify clonotypes. To exclude erroneous sequences, only TCR cDNA sequences supported by at least two reads were retained. The tcR package was used for downstream repertoire analysis, with clonotypes matched between fractions based on CDR3 nucleotide sequence plus V segment. Antigen specificity was annotated against VDJdb with VDJmatch, allowing one amino acid substitution in CDR3.

Recombination connected TRBV3-1 to TRBJ1-1; 7 bases in between match TRBD1. The sequence came from a woman aged 18-29 years in good health. Sequencing was carried out using PBMCs. The CDR3 in this case is CASSQEGTRGTEAFF. Read as DNA, the sequence is TGTGCCAGCAGCCAAGAAGGGACCAGGGGGACTGAAGCTTTCTTT.